A selection of T cell receptor beta chains follows, all from one sample in a study of blood T cell repertoires in COVID-19. Method: immunoSEQ multiplex PCR; TCRdb's copy keeps in-frame clones and lacks some. The data show over 200,000 clones, around 89% seen once. The sample taken for sequencing was peripheral blood. These receptors were collected from a young man with COVID-19, enrolled during active disease. The CDR3 runs from the conserved cysteine through the conserved F or W. D genes are given only for firm matches. The size of a clone is reported for some rows only, either as once, few or many, or as a class for expanded clones.

clone size	V gene	J gene	D gene	CDR3 protein	CDR3 DNA
NA	TRBV27	TRBJ1-5	NA	CASSLGSYSNQPQHF	TGTGCCAGCAGTCTCGGGAGTTATAGCAATCAGCCCCAGCATTTT
NA	TRBV9	TRBJ1-4	NA	CASSALVGAGEKLFF	TGTGCCAGCAGCGCCCTTGTTGGGGCAGGGGAAAAACTGTTTTTT
NA	TRBV10-3	TRBJ2-3	NA	CAISESNSDTQYF	TGTGCCATCAGTGAGTCGAACTCAGATACGCAGTATTTT
NA	TRBV7-8	TRBJ1-2	TRBD1	CASSPLTGGNYGYTF	TGTGCCAGCAGCCCCCTGACAGGGGGCAACTATGGCTACACCTTC
NA	TRBV24-1	TRBJ1-1	NA	CATRAGVWTEAFF	TGTGCCACCAGAGCAGGGGTGTGGACTGAAGCTTTCTTT
NA	TRBV19	TRBJ1-1	NA	CASSRPVNTEAFF	TGTGCCAGTAGTCGCCCAGTGAACACTGAAGCTTTCTTT
NA	TRBV11-2	TRBJ2-1	NA	CASSLVEGDEQFF	TGTGCCAGCAGCTTAGTTGAGGGGGATGAGCAGTTCTTC
NA	TRBV24-1	TRBJ1-5	TRBD1	CATAPGQDQPQHF	TGTGCCACCGCTCCGGGACAGGATCAGCCCCAGCATTTT
NA	TRBV27	TRBJ2-1	TRBD2	CASSPRAKIAGGNNEQFF	TGTGCCAGCAGTCCCCGAGCAAAAATAGCGGGGGGGAACAATGAGCAGTTCTTC
NA	TRBV19	TRBJ1-5	TRBD1	CASSSQGDRGQPQHF	TGTGCCAGTAGTAGTCAGGGGGATAGGGGTCAGCCCCAGCATTTT
NA	TRBV19	TRBJ2-7	TRBD1	CASSMLGQGEYEQYF	TGTGCCAGTAGTATGCTGGGCCAGGGGGAGTACGAGCAGTACTTC
NA	TRBV18	TRBJ2-7	TRBD2	CASSPGGGLSYEQYF	TGTGCCAGCTCACCTGGCGGGGGACTTTCCTACGAGCAGTACTTC
once	TRBV18	TRBJ1-4	NA	CASSGGPEKLFF	TGTGCCAGCTCGGGGGGGCCTGAAAAACTGTTTTTT
few	TRBV6-1	TRBJ2-7	TRBD2	CASSEQRGAYEQYF	TGTGCCAGCAGTGAACAGCGGGGGGCCTACGAGCAGTACTTC
NA	TRBV5-1	TRBJ2-1	TRBD1	CASSLEVGQGGNEQFF	TGCGCCAGCAGCTTGGAGGTTGGACAGGGGGGCAATGAGCAGTTCTTC
NA	TRBV6-5	TRBJ1-2	NA	CASHQGYGYTF	TGTGCCAGCCACCAGGGATATGGCTACACCTTC
few	TRBV28	TRBJ2-2	NA	CASSLSGLAGELFF	TGTGCCAGCAGTTTATCCGGACTCGCCGGGGAGCTGTTTTTT
NA	TRBV5-1	TRBJ2-1	NA	CASSLTGGTYNEQFF	TGCGCCAGCAGCTTGACGGGGGGCACGTACAATGAGCAGTTCTTC
NA	TRBV28	TRBJ1-6	NA	CASSLMEVTYNSPLHF	TGTGCCAGCAGTTTAATGGAGGTGACCTATAATTCACCCCTCCACTTT
NA	TRBV4-3	TRBJ1-1	NA	CASSPWTFPNTEAFF	TGCGCCAGCAGCCCATGGACTTTTCCTAACACTGAAGCTTTCTTT
NA	TRBV3-1/TRBV3-2	TRBJ2-3	TRBD2	CASSQRSGLAGGSASTDTQYF	TGTGCCAGCAGCCAACGATCGGGACTAGCGGGGGGGTCCGCTAGCACAGATACGCAGTATTTT
few	TRBV6-2/TRBV6-3	TRBJ1-5	NA	CASSYSEGPGQPQHF	TGTGCCAGCAGTTACTCGGAGGGTCCTGGTCAGCCCCAGCATTTT
NA	TRBV2	TRBJ1-5	TRBD1	CASTLDRGSQHF	TGTGCCAGCACTCTGGACAGGGGGTCCCAGCATTTT
NA	TRBV27	TRBJ1-1	NA	CASSFRAVDTEAFF	TGTGCCAGCAGTTTCAGGGCAGTGGACACTGAAGCTTTCTTT
NA	TRBV6-5	TRBJ1-5	NA	CASSTHRSQPQHF	TGTGCCAGCAGTACCCACAGATCTCAGCCCCAGCATTTT